Below, one T cell receptor beta chain is given with its context. Its antigen remains undetermined. Base qualities were left out, and no much larger clone turns up one base away. This sample was taken from a study of cytomegalovirus exposure and HLA in healthy donors (dated by TCRdb to about 2017). Regarding the study in general: An earlier analysis of some 600 of the donors reported roughly 300 Gb of sequence data and approximately 120 million unique TCR beta sequences obtained from about 170 million T cells. An early release that covered about 640 HLA-typed donors contained around 330 gigabases of sequencing data and approximately 85 million unique TCR sequences. Of the roughly 400 genotyped donors, more than 75% were placed in the genetic ancestry cluster associated with self-reported Caucasian donors. The study aimed to test whether signatures of past pathogen exposure could be identified by cataloging public T cell receptors. Using immunosequencing, the study profiled T cell repertoires from around 670 subjects and related those repertoires to cytomegalovirus serostatus. A separate validation cohort of 100 to 150 different subjects was used in addition to the roughly 620-subject first cohort. To predict cytomegalovirus infection status, the study brought together high-throughput TCR immunosequencing, statistical association of individual TCRs with disease status, and machine learning. In a later analysis, previously published TCR beta repertoires from more than 500 donors were re-analyzed and high-resolution HLA genotyping was added so that TCR occurrence patterns could be studied. The later analysis used no new phenotypic data to find candidate immune exposures, relying instead on TCR beta sequences and their occurrence across donors. In an earlier analysis of 550 to 700 of the donors, high-throughput TCR beta sequencing was used to judge whether each TCR beta V gene segment behaved as functional or pseudogenic. Donor age, sex, ethnicity and CMV serostatus were collected together with the repertoire data. A later genetic analysis took genome-wide SNP genotypes for about 60% of the roughly 670 donors and used that subset as a discovery cohort. All discovery cohort repertoires had been generated on a single sequencing platform. Class I and class II HLA loci were covered by the typing at four-digit resolution. Typing coverage varied by locus: roughly 629-640 donors for A, B, C, DRB1 and DQB1; more than 500 for DQA1; about 570 for DPA1; some 470 for DPB1. Because of strong linkage in the cohort, four to six DR-DQ haplotypes were treated as single units for association and clustering. Across approximately 400 genotyped donors of the cohort, an average of 235,054 unique TCR beta nucleotide sequences per donor were sequenced, and around 20% of those sequences were non-productive.

The cohort consisted of some 730 healthy bone marrow donors. Cohort members were all nominally healthy when sampled, although unrecorded immune exposures were likely present. The donor tested CMV seropositive, placing the donor among the 289 seropositive members of the cohort. A peripheral blood sample was collected from each donor, and TCR beta sequencing was performed on peripheral blood mononuclear cells. The Qiagen DNeasy Blood Extraction Kit was used to extract genomic DNA from the blood cell samples. The research as a whole found: The 87-base-pair reads could not distinguish some IMGT-functional V segments, including TRBV6-2 and TRBV6-3, so those segments were excluded. An earlier analysis of approximately 500 of the donors showed that most TCR beta V segments appeared in productive rearrangements either about 87% or about 30% of the time, which broadly matched IMGT annotations. Correlated functional status among segregating V segments might reflect linkage disequilibrium, but an unknown experimental factor could not be ruled out. A few of the identified cytomegalovirus-associated TCR beta chains were confirmed in vitro to be specific for cytomegalovirus antigens. It was suggested by the authors that the approach could potentially be generalized to other disease states and immunological phenotypes. Across donors, most TCR sequences were observed very rarely, whereas some public TCRs were present in many individuals. A further reported finding was that TCR beta sequences accurately predicted the HLA-A and HLA-B alleles for most subjects in the first cohort. A later genetic analysis associated a missense DCLRE1C variant with V-gene and J-gene trimming of TCR beta chains, and an independent cohort replicated the association. The classifier was reported to diagnose cytomegalovirus status with high specificity and sensitivity in both the original and validation cohorts. Only TCR beta chains were sequenced in this cohort, and the absence of alpha or paired-chain data limited detectable features. The sequencing pipeline was judged likely to have produced a cluster of highly shared sequence variants as a technical artifact. Specific HLA alleles were associated with roughly 16,000 TCR beta sequences at a false discovery rate of 0.05 in a later analysis. CMV serostatus was the only immune exposure information available for the cohort. A later analysis found that TCR association rates varied across HLA loci, with DRB1 alleles showing the most associated TCRs and HLA-C alleles the fewest. Assigning TCR associations to individual alleles was difficult when HLA alleles, especially DR and DQ, strongly co-occurred. A later analysis found that HLA-associated TCR beta chains were more clonally expanded and had lower generation probabilities than equally common non-associated chains. Presence/absence analyses assumed roughly uniform sequencing depth across donors, an assumption that may not hold. Most CMV-associated TCR beta chains appeared to be HLA-restricted in a later analysis, and the HLA associations seemed to be driven largely by CMV exposure. The study listed 164 TCR beta chains as associated with cytomegalovirus. Because counts were too low, under 20 rarely observed V segments, including chromosome 9 orphons, were left out of the earlier analysis of about 500 of the donors. According to a later genetic analysis, donors in an Asian-associated ancestry cluster had fewer N-insertions in productive TCRs than the approximately 630-donor mean. In a later analysis, several top co-occurrence clusters were reported to appear linked to parvovirus B19, influenza, CMV and Epstein-Barr virus. HLA typing was unavailable for some donors at each locus, so association tests used only the typed subset.

The cysteine opens and the phenylalanine closes a CDR3 of 14 amino acids. The retained sequence is limited to the CDR3, 42 bases, with the frame set at the first base. For CDR1 and CDR2, the germline V gene lists SGHRS and YFSETQ. V is shortened by 2 bases, J by 2 bases, and the region joining them spans 10 bases. The library was built by means of the immunoSEQ multiplex PCR assay. For the multiplex PCR, a mixture combining 60 forward primers for TCR Vbeta segments and 13 reverse primers for TCR Jbeta segments was used. The CDR3 region of rearranged TCR beta genes was amplified from genomic DNA with a multiplex PCR assay. The Illumina HiSeq System was used to sequence the amplified TCR beta libraries as 87-base-pair reads. Per the authors' processing: A later analysis tallied 80 million to 95 million unique TCR beta chains across the 666 repertoires, and some 10 million of those chains were shared by two or more donors. Raw reads were error-corrected and collapsed into unique sequences by a nearest-neighbor algorithm in which closely related sequences were merged to remove PCR and sequencing errors. V, D and J gene segments were assigned by aligning CDR3 sequences to IMGT reference sequences. For a sequence to be retained, at least a six-nucleotide match to both a V gene segment and a J gene segment was required. Rearrangements were classified as productive when the CDR3 lacked stop codons and remained in frame with V and J, and all other rearrangements were classified as non-productive. Following IMGT convention, CDR3 was defined as the stretch from the second conserved V-encoded cysteine up to the conserved J-encoded phenylalanine. The earlier analysis of about 530 of the donors excluded any sequence lacking an unambiguous match to a single V gene segment. An earlier analysis of a few hundred of the donors called V segments functional above 56.7% productive rearrangements and segregating when the between-donor standard deviation exceeded 5%. A statistical classification framework was built to diagnose cytomegalovirus status from the catalog of TCR beta chain sequences. In a later analysis, TCR nucleotide sequences were compared against IMGT/GENE-DB human TR gene sequences so that V and J genes could be assigned. A later analysis assigned CDR3 sequences and most-parsimonious VDJ recombination scenarios with the TCRdist pipeline. In a later analysis, each TCR beta chain was defined by its CDR3 amino acid sequence together with its V-gene family, and reads without a unique V-gene family were excluded. In a later analysis, 500 to 700 highly shared, low-generation-probability nucleotide sequences were removed to address suspected cross-contamination and a sequencing artifact. A later analysis calculated a clonal expansion index for each public chain from normalized within-repertoire ranks of inferred template counts. A later analysis computed generation probabilities with a VDJ recombination model fitted to out-of-frame rearrangements, and checked the results against IGoR. In a later analysis, TCR-TCR, TCR-HLA and TCR-CMV co-occurrence was scored with hypergeometric tests, and a repertoire-size bias correction was applied to TCR pairs. A later analysis estimated false discovery rates by permuting HLA or CMV assignments 20 times. A later analysis grouped co-occurring TCRs with DBSCAN, adding TCRdist sequence similarity when clustering within HLA-allele-positive subsets. Repertoires with fewer than 30,000 or more than 120,000 public chains were left out of co-occurrence clustering, as were several repertoires with anomalous nucleotide sharing. TCRdb took over this immuneACCESS table, retaining in-frame rearrangements with V and J assigned. Such tables are incomplete; in checked studies, under half of the missing clones stem from an unresolved V gene, and the remainder is unexplained. The V and J calls and clone size were taken over from that table, and D and trimming were inferred from the DNA. This sample has approximately 110,000 clones in its table, and roughly 13% of those were observed once. The biggest ten clones account for roughly 15% of the sample.

The origin of this receptor is a man between 40 and 49 years old in good health and CMV-seropositive. Material for sequencing was PBMCs. The rearrangement combines TRBV5-1 with TRBJ2-5, with TRBD2 as a weak D call on 5 bases. In nucleotides, the sequence is TGCGCCAGCAGCTTCTTGAGCGGTCAAGAGACCCAGTACTTC. Translated, this gives CASSFLSGQETQYF.